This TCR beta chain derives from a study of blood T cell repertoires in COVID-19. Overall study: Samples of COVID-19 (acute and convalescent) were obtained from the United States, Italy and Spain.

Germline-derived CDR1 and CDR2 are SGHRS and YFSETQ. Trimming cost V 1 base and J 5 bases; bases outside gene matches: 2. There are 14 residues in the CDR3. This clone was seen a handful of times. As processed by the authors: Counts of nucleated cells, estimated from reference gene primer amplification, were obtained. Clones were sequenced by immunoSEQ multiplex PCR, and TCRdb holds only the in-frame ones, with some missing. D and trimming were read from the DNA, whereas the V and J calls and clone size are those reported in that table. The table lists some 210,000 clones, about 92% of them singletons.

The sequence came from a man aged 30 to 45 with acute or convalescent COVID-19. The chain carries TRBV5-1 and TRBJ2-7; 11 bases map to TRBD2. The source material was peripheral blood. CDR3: CASSLTSGSHEQYF. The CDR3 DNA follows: TGCGCCAGCAGCTTGACTAGCGGGAGCCACGAGCAGTACTTC.